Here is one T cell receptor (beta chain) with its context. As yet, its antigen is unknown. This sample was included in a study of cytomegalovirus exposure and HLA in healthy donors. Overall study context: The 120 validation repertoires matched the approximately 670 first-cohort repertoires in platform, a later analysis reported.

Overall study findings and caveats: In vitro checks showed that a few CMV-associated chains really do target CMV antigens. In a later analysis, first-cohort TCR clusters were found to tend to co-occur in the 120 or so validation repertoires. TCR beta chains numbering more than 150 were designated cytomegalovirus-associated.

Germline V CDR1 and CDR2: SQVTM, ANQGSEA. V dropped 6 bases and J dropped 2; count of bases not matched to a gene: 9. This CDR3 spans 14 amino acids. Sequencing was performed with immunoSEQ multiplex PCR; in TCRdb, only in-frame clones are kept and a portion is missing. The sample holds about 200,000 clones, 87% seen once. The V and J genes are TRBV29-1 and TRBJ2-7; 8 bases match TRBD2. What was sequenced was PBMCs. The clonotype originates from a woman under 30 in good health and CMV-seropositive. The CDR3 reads CSVGGEGGTYEQYF. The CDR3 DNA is TGCAGCGTCGGGGGGGAGGGGGGAACCTACGAGCAGTACTTC.